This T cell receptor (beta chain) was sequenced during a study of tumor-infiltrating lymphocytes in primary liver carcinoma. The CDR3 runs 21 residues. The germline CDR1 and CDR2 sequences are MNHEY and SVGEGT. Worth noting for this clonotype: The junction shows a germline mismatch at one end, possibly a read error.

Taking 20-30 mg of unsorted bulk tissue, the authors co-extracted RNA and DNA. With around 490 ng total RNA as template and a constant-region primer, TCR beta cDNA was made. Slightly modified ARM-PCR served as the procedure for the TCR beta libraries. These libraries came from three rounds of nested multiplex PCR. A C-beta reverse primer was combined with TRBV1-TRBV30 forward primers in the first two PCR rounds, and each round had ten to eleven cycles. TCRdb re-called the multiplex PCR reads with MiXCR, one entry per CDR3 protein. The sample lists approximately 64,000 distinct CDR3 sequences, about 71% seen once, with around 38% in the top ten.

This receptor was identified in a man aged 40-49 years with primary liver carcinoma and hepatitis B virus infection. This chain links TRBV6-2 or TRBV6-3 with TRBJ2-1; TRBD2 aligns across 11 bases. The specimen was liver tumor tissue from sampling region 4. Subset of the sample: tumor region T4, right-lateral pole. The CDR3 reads CAGSHGTAGLAALSSYNEQFF. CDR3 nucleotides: TGTGCCGGCAGTCACGGGACGGCGGGACTAGCGGCCCTGAGCTCTTACAATGAGCAGTTCTTC.